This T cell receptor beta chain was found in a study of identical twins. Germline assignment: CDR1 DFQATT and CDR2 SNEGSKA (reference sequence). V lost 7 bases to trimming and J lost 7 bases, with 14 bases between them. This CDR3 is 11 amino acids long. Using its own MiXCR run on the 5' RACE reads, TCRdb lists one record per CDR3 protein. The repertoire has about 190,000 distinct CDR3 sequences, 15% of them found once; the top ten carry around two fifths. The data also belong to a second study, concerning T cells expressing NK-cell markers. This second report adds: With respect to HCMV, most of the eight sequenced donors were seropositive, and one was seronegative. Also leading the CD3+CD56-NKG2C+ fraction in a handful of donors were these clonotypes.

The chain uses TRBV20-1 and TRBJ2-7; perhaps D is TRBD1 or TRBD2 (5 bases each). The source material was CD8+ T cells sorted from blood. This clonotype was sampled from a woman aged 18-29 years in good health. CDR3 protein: CSGIGTREQYF. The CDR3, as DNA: TGCAGTGGGATCGGGACGCGGGAGCAGTACTTC.